The rows below give T cell receptor beta chains drawn from one sample of a study of blood T cell repertoires in COVID-19. Repertoires were generated with immunoSEQ multiplex PCR, while TCRdb's copy carries only in-frame clones and drops some. The sample lists just over 95,000 clones, about 81% occurring once. The sequencing sample was made of peripheral blood. Source of these receptors: a man aged 80 or over with acute or convalescent COVID-19. CDR3s leave out the opening cysteine and the closing phenylalanine or tryptophan.

cdr3_length j_call v_call cdr3_aa
11 TRBJ2-5 TRBV27 ASRTSEGETQY
13 TRBJ2-5 TRBV30 AWRGSGVLQETQY
14 TRBJ1-3 TRBV30 AWSRDSRYSGNTIY
11 TRBJ1-2 TRBV7-2 ASSSRGGYGYT
12 TRBJ1-1 TRBV7-2 ASTPQDRATEAF
11 TRBJ1-6 TRBV30 AWSARGVSPLH
12 TRBJ2-5 TRBV6-5 ASKTSGGMKTQY
13 TRBJ2-3 TRBV28 ASRPRDRHTDTQY
11 TRBJ2-2 TRBV19 AMRWGDTGELF
13 TRBJ2-7 TRBV7-9 ASSEQGQGPYEQY
12 TRBJ2-1 TRBV6-1 ASSEIQGRNEQF
14 TRBJ1-6 TRBV30 AWSTPMGRANSPLH
12 TRBJ1-1 TRBV9 ASSVKGGSTEAF
13 TRBJ2-3 TRBV7-6 ASSLRRSSTDTQY
15 TRBJ1-5 TRBV28 ASSSKGQGARDQPQH
13 TRBJ1-5 TRBV2 ASSEYRGRVQPQH
13 TRBJ1-4 TRBV15 ATSIGQGGNEKLF
11 TRBJ2-2 TRBV21-1 ASSGRLTGELF
16 TRBJ1-4 TRBV3-1/TRBV3-2 ASSHERRVEATNEKLF
14 TRBJ2-1 TRBV11-3 ASSLVGLAGGNEQF
16 TRBJ2-1 TRBV3-1/TRBV3-2 ASSQGLAGGPQYNEQF
13 TRBJ2-3 TRBV27 ASSRIQGGTDTQY
15 TRBJ1-6 TRBV9 ASSVGAYQVDNSPLH
12 TRBJ1-5 TRBV30 AWSPSRGNQPQH
11 TRBJ1-5 TRBV7-2 ASSKQGGQPQH
13 TRBJ2-1 TRBV30 AWSQLDRGNNEQF
11 TRBJ2-7 TRBV7-7 ASSVTGDYEQY
12 TRBJ2-7 TRBV6-5 ASSRTGGSYEQY
15 TRBJ2-1 TRBV28 ASTNRYLAGEENEQF